Listed below are T cell receptor beta chains from one sample, sequenced in a study of radiotherapy plus CTLA-4 blockade in lung cancer. TCRdb keeps only in-frame clones here, not all; method: immunoSEQ multiplex PCR. The sample lists more than 95,000 clones; under 85% were seen once. This sample comprised peripheral blood, obtained from a patient treated with radiotherapy plus ipilimumab. Receptor source: a human donor with non-small cell lung cancer who had a partial response to radiotherapy plus ipilimumab. Some clones in this sample may be carry-over from other donors' samples. Each CDR3 is given with its conserved first and last residue. A D gene is named only where the DNA matches it firmly. The size entry is marked missing in some rows and otherwise reads once, few, many or a size class.

-	few	TRBV19	TRBJ1-5	CASTASRGNQPQHF	TGTGCCAGTACCGCTTCAAGGGGAAATCAGCCCCAGCATTTT
TRBD2	-	TRBV6-5	TRBJ2-2	CASNRGGKTGELFF	TGTGCCAGCAACCGGGGGGGCAAGACCGGGGAGCTGTTTTTT
-	-	TRBV21-1	TRBJ2-7	CASSKVPRLALEQYF	TGTGCCAGCAGCAAAGTCCCCAGATTGGCCCTGGAGCAGTACTTC
-	once	TRBV11-2	TRBJ2-1	CASSGVVEQFF	TGTGCCAGCAGCGGAGTAGTCGAGCAGTTCTTC
-	-	TRBV5-1	TRBJ1-3	CASSLTQGYGNTIYF	TGCGCCAGCAGCCTCACCCAGGGGTATGGAAACACCATATATTTT
-	-	TRBV11-2	TRBJ1-1	CASSQGRNTEAFF	TGTGCCAGCAGCCAGGGCCGAAACACTGAAGCTTTCTTT
-	-	TRBV5-8	TRBJ1-3	CASSSYTGPVGNTIYF	TGTGCCAGCAGCTCCTACACAGGGCCGGTTGGAAACACCATATATTTT
-	-	TRBV6-5	TRBJ2-3	CASFEDGLSTDTQYF	TGTGCCAGTTTTGAAGACGGGTTATCCACAGATACGCAGTATTTT
-	-	TRBV7-3	TRBJ2-2	CATSLGSGGVLTGELFF	TGTGCCACGAGCTTAGGTTCGGGGGGCGTTTTAACCGGGGAGCTGTTTTTT
-	-	TRBV30	TRBJ2-7	CAGGNGVAYEQYF	TGTGCCGGGGGGAACGGAGTCGCCTACGAGCAGTACTTC
TRBD1	-	TRBV28	TRBJ2-7	CASRPPGTGRHYEQYF	TGTGCCAGCAGACCCCCCGGGACAGGGCGACACTACGAGCAGTACTTC
TRBD1	few	TRBV28	TRBJ1-2	CASSWDRANYYGYTF	TGTGCCAGCAGTTGGGACAGGGCAAACTACTATGGCTACACCTTC
-	-	TRBV5-4	TRBJ2-4	CASSSGEAKNIQYF	TGTGCCAGCAGCTCGGGAGAAGCCAAAAACATTCAGTACTTC
-	-	TRBV2	TRBJ2-5	CASSEDGGPQETQYF	TGTGCCAGCAGTGAAGATGGCGGGCCGCAAGAGACCCAGTACTTC
TRBD1	few	TRBV7-7	TRBJ2-7	CASSLGQGAYEQYF	TGTGCCAGCAGCTTAGGTCAGGGGGCCTACGAGCAGTACTTC
TRBD1	-	TRBV9	TRBJ1-2	CASRVTGKYTF	TGTGCCAGCAGGGTGACAGGGAAGTACACCTTC
TRBD1	few	TRBV7-9	TRBJ2-7	CASSFTGDEQYF	TGTGCCAGCAGCTTTACAGGGGACGAGCAGTACTTC
TRBD1	-	TRBV19	TRBJ2-7	CASRGTGRLGEQYF	TGTGCCAGTAGGGGGACAGGGCGCCTAGGTGAGCAGTACTTC
-	-	TRBV20-1	TRBJ2-7	CSASGSHEQYF	TGCAGTGCTAGCGGGAGCCACGAGCAGTACTTC
-	-	TRBV9	TRBJ2-3	CASSVAGQGDTQYF	TGTGCCAGCAGCGTAGCCGGGCAGGGAGATACGCAGTATTTT
TRBD1	once	TRBV29-1	TRBJ1-2	CSGGTESYGYTF	TGCAGCGGAGGGACAGAGAGCTATGGCTACACCTTC
TRBD2	few	TRBV7-9	TRBJ2-1	CASSRSGSEQFF	TGTGCCAGCAGTCGTAGCGGGAGTGAGCAGTTCTTC
TRBD2	-	TRBV7-3	TRBJ2-1	CASSSSGRTVGEQFF	TGTGCCAGCAGCTCTAGCGGGAGGACGGTAGGTGAGCAGTTCTTC
TRBD1	-	TRBV29-1	TRBJ2-7	CSVVVGTDGSYEQYF	TGCAGCGTTGTAGTTGGGACAGATGGGTCGTACGAGCAGTACTTC
TRBD1	-	TRBV6-5	TRBJ1-1	CASIRTGVVTEAFF	TGTGCCAGCATCCGGACAGGGGTTGTCACTGAAGCTTTCTTT
-	-	TRBV18	TRBJ2-7	CASLETVSSYEQYF	TGTGCCAGCTTGGAGACTGTAAGCTCCTACGAGCAGTACTTC
-	-	TRBV6-5	TRBJ2-7	CASTTARGMTYEQYF	TGTGCCAGCACAACTGCCCGGGGTATGACCTACGAGCAGTACTTC
-	-	TRBV5-6	TRBJ2-5	CASSLTGIETQYF	TGTGCCAGCAGTTTGACAGGTATAGAGACCCAGTACTTC
TRBD2	-	TRBV7-2	TRBJ2-1	CASSLFDPGTSGSGFF	TGTGCCAGCAGCTTATTCGATCCCGGGACTAGCGGGTCGGGGTTCTTC
TRBD1	-	TRBV7-7	TRBJ2-5	CASSPGQGDFETQYF	TGTGCCAGCAGCCCCGGACAGGGGGATTTTGAGACCCAGTACTTC
TRBD2	once	TRBV5-4	TRBJ2-5	CASSFRLAGEETQYF	TGTGCCAGCAGCTTTCGATTAGCGGGGGAAGAGACCCAGTACTTC
TRBD1	few	TRBV25-1	TRBJ1-2	CASSASFGTGAYGYTF	TGTGCCAGCAGTGCCTCATTCGGGACAGGGGCCTATGGCTACACCTTC
TRBD1	-	TRBV6-5	TRBJ2-7	CASKRDRFASYEQYF	TGTGCCAGCAAGAGGGACAGGTTCGCCTCCTACGAGCAGTACTTC
-	-	TRBV6-6	TRBJ1-2	CASRRSLSTANYGYTF	TGTGCCAGCAGGCGCAGTTTATCGACAGCTAACTATGGCTACACCTTC
-	-	TRBV28	TRBJ1-6	CASGPFTGNFYNSPLHF	TGTGCCAGCGGACCTTTCACAGGGAATTTTTATAATTCACCCCTCCACTTT
TRBD1	many	TRBV28	TRBJ1-4	CASSSGQVNEKLFF	TGTGCCAGCAGTTCGGGACAGGTGAATGAAAAACTGTTTTTT
-	-	TRBV5-1	TRBJ2-7	CASSLGDNPSREQYF	TGCGCCAGCAGCTTGGGGGACAATCCTTCGCGCGAGCAGTACTTC
-	-	TRBV19	TRBJ2-7	CASSINRGIHEQYF	TGTGCCAGTAGTATAAATAGGGGAATCCACGAGCAGTACTTC
-	-	TRBV6-4	TRBJ2-3	CASSADGIRTDTQYF	TGTGCCAGCAGCGCAGACGGGATCAGGACAGATACGCAGTATTTT
-	-	TRBV4-1	TRBJ2-2	CASSQYPGVPGELFF	TGCGCCAGCAGCCAATATCCGGGGGTGCCCGGGGAGCTGTTTTTT
-	-	TRBV15	TRBJ2-1	CATSREGSGSVNEQFF	TGTGCCACCAGCAGAGAAGGCAGCGGGTCGGTCAATGAGCAGTTCTTC
TRBD1	-	TRBV7-9	TRBJ1-2	CASSLATGVGGYTF	TGTGCCAGCAGCTTAGCAACAGGGGTGGGCGGCTACACCTTC
-	once	TRBV7-6	TRBJ2-1	CASSLASSNRVYYNEQFF	TGTGCCAGCAGCTTAGCCTCTTCTAACAGGGTATACTACAATGAGCAGTTCTTC
-	-	TRBV4-3	TRBJ1-5	CASSQAYSNQPQHF	TGCGCCAGCAGCCAAGCCTATAGCAATCAGCCCCAGCATTTT
TRBD1	-	TRBV5-1	TRBJ1-2	CASSADRGRNGYTF	TGCGCCAGCAGCGCGGACAGGGGCCGAAATGGCTACACCTTC
-	-	TRBV5-8	TRBJ2-1	CASSLVFGTPLDNEQFF	TGTGCCAGCAGCCTGGTGTTCGGGACACCCTTAGACAATGAGCAGTTCTTC
TRBD1	-	TRBV6-1	TRBJ1-3	CASSEDRGSSGNTIYF	TGTGCCAGCAGTGAGGACAGGGGCTCTTCTGGAAACACCATATATTTT
TRBD2	-	TRBV6-1	TRBJ2-5	CASSDLAGGQYQETQYF	TGTGCCAGCAGTGACCTAGCGGGAGGGCAGTACCAAGAGACCCAGTACTTC
-	once	TRBV27	TRBJ1-6	CASSRLFDTAGNNSPLHF	TGTGCCAGCAGCCGCCTTTTTGACACCGCGGGGAATAATTCACCCCTCCACTTT
-	-	TRBV27	TRBJ1-4	CASSPRRVEKLFF	TGTGCCAGCAGTCCCAGGAGGGTTGAAAAACTGTTTTTT
TRBD1	-	TRBV7-8	TRBJ2-1	CASSSRDRIQYNEQFF	TGTGCCAGCAGCTCCCGGGACAGAATACAATACAATGAGCAGTTCTTC
-	-	TRBV2	TRBJ2-2	CASSADATFPPTGELFF	TGTGCCAGCAGCGCCGACGCGACTTTCCCTCCGACCGGGGAGCTGTTTTTT
-	-	TRBV11-3	TRBJ1-1	CASSLNRDPEAFF	TGTGCCAGCAGCTTGAACAGGGACCCTGAAGCTTTCTTT
-	-	TRBV2	TRBJ1-2	CASRRSLVLNAHTF	TGTGCCAGCAGGAGATCCTTGGTCCTTAATGCCCACACCTTC
TRBD1	few	TRBV19	TRBJ2-7	CASSFRTGASYEQYF	TGTGCCAGTAGTTTTAGGACAGGCGCCTCCTACGAGCAGTACTTC
TRBD1	-	TRBV7-2	TRBJ2-1	CASSHLGTGRYNEQFF	TGTGCCAGCAGCCACCTTGGGACAGGGCGGTACAATGAGCAGTTCTTC
-	once	TRBV11-2	TRBJ2-5	CASSLVPGQETQYF	TGTGCCAGCAGCTTAGTTCCGGGGCAAGAGACCCAGTACTTC
TRBD2	-	TRBV7-8	TRBJ2-1	CASRKGLAGGFNEQFF	TGTGCCAGCAGAAAGGGACTAGCGGGGGGGTTTAATGAGCAGTTCTTC
-	few	TRBV10-3	TRBJ1-2	CAISESNRLGNGYTF	TGTGCCATCAGTGAGTCCAACAGGCTGGGGAATGGCTACACCTTC